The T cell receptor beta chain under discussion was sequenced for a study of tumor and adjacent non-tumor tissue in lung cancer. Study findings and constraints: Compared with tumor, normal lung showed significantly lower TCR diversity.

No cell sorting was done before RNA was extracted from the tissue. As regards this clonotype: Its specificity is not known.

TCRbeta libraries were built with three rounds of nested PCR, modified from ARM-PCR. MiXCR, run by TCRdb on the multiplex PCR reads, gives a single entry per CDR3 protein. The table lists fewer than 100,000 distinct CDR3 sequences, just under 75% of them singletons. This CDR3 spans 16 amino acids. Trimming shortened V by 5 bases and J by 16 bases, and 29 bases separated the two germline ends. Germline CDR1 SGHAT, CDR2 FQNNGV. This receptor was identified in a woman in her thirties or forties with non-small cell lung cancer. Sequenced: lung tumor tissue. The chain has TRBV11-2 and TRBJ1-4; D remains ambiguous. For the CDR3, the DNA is TGTGCCAGCAGCCAAATAGTTACCCGGAGGAATGAAAGACAGTTTTTT. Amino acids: CASSQIVTRRNERQFF.